Reported below is one T cell receptor (beta chain). The antigen is undetermined. The primer mix had 60 Vbeta and 13 Jbeta primers. Produced via immunoSEQ multiplex PCR; TCRdb's table is partial and in-frame only. The sample shows about 160,000 clones, around four fifths of them seen only once. The CDR3 totals 15 residues. Germline CDR1 reads SGHAT; CDR2 reads FQDESV (reference sequence). V lost 0 bases and J 2 bases, leaving 10 bases between the germline ends. The source of the sample is a study of cytomegalovirus exposure and HLA in healthy donors. Notes on the study in general: The sole available immune exposure information was CMV serostatus.

The material sequenced was PBMCs. The origin of this receptor is a male donor in good health and CMV-seronegative. The genes are TRBV11-1 and TRBJ1-2; the D is unclear. The CDR3 is CASSLARGENYGYTF. DNA for the CDR3: TGTGCCAGCAGCTTAGCGCGGGGAGAAAACTATGGCTACACCTTC.